This T cell receptor (beta chain) was identified during a study of T cell responses to AZD1222 COVID-19 vaccine. Study-level points and caveats: Samples come after the peak T cell response, not at day 14. Unmutated regions of variants are reportedly targeted by nearly half of spike-specific TCRs. Recipients of AZD1222 seropositive at baseline numbered only 6 or 7.

The CDR3 spans 12 residues. V dropped 8 bases and J dropped 7; count of bases not matched to a gene: 6. CDR1 is SGHRS and CDR2 is YFSETQ in the germline V gene. Method: immunoSEQ multiplex PCR; TCRdb's copy keeps in-frame clones and lacks some. The table has a few hundred thousand clones, about 92% seen once. A note on this clone: Its antigen is currently unknown.

The V gene is TRBV5-1, the J gene TRBJ1-3; 7 bases fit TRBD1. The sequenced sample was peripheral blood, obtained on day 0 of AZD1222 vaccination. The receptor was isolated from an adult in good health. As DNA, the CDR3 is TGCGCCAGAGGGGGCCAGGGGAACACCATATATTTT. This codes for CARGGQGNTIYF.